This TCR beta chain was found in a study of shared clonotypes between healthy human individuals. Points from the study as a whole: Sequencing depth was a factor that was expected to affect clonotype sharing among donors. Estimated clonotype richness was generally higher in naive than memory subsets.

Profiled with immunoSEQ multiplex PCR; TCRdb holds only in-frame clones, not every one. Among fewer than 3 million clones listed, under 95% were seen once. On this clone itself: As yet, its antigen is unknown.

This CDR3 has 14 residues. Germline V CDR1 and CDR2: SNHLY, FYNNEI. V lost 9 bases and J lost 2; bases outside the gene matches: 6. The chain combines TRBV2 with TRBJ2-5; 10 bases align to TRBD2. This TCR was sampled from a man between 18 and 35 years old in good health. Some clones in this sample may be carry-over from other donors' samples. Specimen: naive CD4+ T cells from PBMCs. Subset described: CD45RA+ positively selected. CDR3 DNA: TGTGCCAGGAGTAGGACTAGCGGTCAAGAGACCCAGTACTTC. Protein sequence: CARSRTSGQETQYF.